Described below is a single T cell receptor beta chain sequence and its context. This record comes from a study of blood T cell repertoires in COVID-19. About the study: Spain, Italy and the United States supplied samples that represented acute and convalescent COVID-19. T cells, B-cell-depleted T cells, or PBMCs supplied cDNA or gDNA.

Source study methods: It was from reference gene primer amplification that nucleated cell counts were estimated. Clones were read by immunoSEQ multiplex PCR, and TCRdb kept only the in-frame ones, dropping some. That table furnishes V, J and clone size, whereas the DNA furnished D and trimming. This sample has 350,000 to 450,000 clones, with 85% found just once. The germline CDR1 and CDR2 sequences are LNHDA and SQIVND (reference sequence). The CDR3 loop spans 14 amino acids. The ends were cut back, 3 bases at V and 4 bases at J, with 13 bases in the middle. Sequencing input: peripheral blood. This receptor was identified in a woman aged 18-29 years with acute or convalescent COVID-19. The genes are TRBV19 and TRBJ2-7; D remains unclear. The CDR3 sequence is CASSMSSSSYEQYF. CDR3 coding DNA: TGTGCCAGTAGTATGTCGTCGTCCTCTTACGAGCAGTACTTC.